The sequence of this T cell receptor beta chain was determined in a study of a mutant IDH1 vaccine in newly diagnosed glioma. Across the whole study: The week-35 safety follow-up was V12, and the week-47 study end was V13. Study results and caveats: Immune responses arising from the vaccine appeared in roughly 95% of patients.

Sample time point: week 47, end of study. Every vaccination contained 300 ug of the mutant IDH1 20-mer peptide and was paired with topical imiquimod. Every donor had a new WHO grade 3 or 4 astrocytoma that was IDH1-mutant, with loss of nuclear ATRX. The table came from immunoSEQ multiplex PCR; TCRdb's copy has only in-frame clones and leaves some out. Of 50,000 to 65,000 clones in the sample, almost 65% were seen once. The CDR3 loop spans 18 amino acids. CDR1 SGHRS and CDR2 YFSETQ come from the germline V gene. V was pared by 3 bases and J by 0 bases, with 11 bases of the junction left unmatched. On this clone: The target antigen is unknown.

The genes are TRBV5-1 and TRBJ1-5; 8 bases are shared with TRBD1. This receptor was identified in a man aged 40-50 years with glioma. Some clones in this sample may be carry-over from other donors' samples. The starting material was peripheral blood mononuclear cells (PBMCs), obtained from a glioma patient whose treatment included an IDH1 peptide vaccine. Here the CDR3 reads CASSSYFDRGDSNQPQHF. The DNA of the CDR3 is TGCGCCAGCAGCTCTTACTTCGACAGGGGCGATAGCAATCAGCCCCAGCATTTT.